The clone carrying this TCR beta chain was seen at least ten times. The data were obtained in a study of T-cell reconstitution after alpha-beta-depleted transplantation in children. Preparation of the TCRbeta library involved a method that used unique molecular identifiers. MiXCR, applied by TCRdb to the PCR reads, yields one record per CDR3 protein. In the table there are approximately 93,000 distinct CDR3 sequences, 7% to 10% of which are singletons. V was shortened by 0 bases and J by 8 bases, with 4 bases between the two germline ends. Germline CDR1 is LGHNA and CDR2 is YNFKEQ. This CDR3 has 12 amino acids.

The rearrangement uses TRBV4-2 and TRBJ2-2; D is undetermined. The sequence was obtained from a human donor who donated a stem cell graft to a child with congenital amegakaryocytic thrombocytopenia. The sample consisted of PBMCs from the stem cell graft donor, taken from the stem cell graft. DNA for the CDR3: TGTGCCAGCAGCCAAGAGGGTGGGGAGCTGTTTTTT. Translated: CASSQEGGELFF.